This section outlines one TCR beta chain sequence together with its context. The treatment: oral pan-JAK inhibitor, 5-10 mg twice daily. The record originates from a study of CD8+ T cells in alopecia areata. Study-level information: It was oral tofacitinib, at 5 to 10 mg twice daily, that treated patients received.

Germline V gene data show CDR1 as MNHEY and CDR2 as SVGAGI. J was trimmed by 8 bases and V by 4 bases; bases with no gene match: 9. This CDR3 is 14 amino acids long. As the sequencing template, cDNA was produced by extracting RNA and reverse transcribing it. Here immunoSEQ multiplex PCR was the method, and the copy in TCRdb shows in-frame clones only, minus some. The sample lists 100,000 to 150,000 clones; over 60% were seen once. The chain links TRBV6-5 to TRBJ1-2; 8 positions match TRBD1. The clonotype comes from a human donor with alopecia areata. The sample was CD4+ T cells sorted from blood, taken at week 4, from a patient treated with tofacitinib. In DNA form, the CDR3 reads TGTGCCAGCAGTTCCACGGGACAGGCTCACGGCTACACCTTC. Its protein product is CASSSTGQAHGYTF.